The source of this T cell receptor (beta chain) is a study of cytomegalovirus exposure and HLA in healthy donors. General study results and limits: Near-uniform donor sequencing depth was presumed by presence/absence analyses. Association of roughly 18,000 TCR beta sequences with HLA alleles was found at 0.05 false discovery rate in a later analysis. In a later analysis, the majority of CMV-associated beta chains seemingly showed HLA restriction.

This clone has more than one count but fewer than ten. Its antigen is unknown. The J segment lost 0 bases and the V segment lost 5 bases, leaving 4 bases of the junction unmatched. Germline-derived CDR1 and CDR2 are LGHNT and FRNRAP. The CDR3 is made up of 15 amino acids. The donors were healthy bone marrow donors. The primer mix had 60 Vbeta and 13 Jbeta primers. Sequencing was performed with immunoSEQ multiplex PCR; in TCRdb, only in-frame clones are kept and a portion is missing. The sample lists under 150,000 clones; 75% were seen once. Sequencing was performed on PBMCs. The receptor was isolated from a young man in good health and CMV-seronegative. The chain carries TRBV12-5 and TRBJ2-3; 8 nucleotides agree with TRBD2. The chain's CDR3 is CASGQGLVSTDTQYF. The DNA of the CDR3 is TGTGCTAGTGGTCAGGGACTAGTGAGCACAGATACGCAGTATTTT.